A selection of T cell receptor beta chains follows, all from one sample in a study of shared clonotypes between healthy human individuals. Sequencing was performed with immunoSEQ multiplex PCR; in TCRdb, only in-frame clones are kept and a portion is missing. The sample contains approximately 1.5 million clones, roughly 98.5% of which appear only once. The sequenced material came from naive CD4+ T cells sorted from blood. Every receptor here comes from a man under 40 in good health. Each CDR3 is given with its conserved first and last residue. The D gene is left open where the match is weak. The size of a clone is reported for some rows only, either as once, few or many, or as a class for expanded clones.

length: 16
V: TRBV7-8
D: TRBD1
size: NA
J: TRBJ1-4
CDR3: CASSLGTGETNEKLFF
DNA: TGTGCCAGCAGCTTAGGGACAGGGGAGACTAATGAAAAACTGTTTTTT

length: 17
V: TRBV15
D: TRBD1
size: NA
J: TRBJ2-1
CDR3: CATSNLTGGASYNEQFF
DNA: TGTGCCACCAGCAACCTTACAGGGGGTGCGTCCTACAATGAGCAGTTCTTC

length: 16
V: TRBV27
D: TRBD2
size: NA
J: TRBJ2-7
CDR3: CASRTSGRISSYEQYF
DNA: TGTGCCAGCAGGACTAGCGGAAGAATAAGCTCCTACGAGCAGTACTTC

length: 12
V: TRBV28
D: NA
size: NA
J: TRBJ2-7
CDR3: CASRSNGYEQYF
DNA: TGTGCCAGCAGATCAAACGGGTACGAGCAGTACTTC

length: 16
V: TRBV5-6
D: TRBD2
size: NA
J: TRBJ2-1
CDR3: CASRDGLAGEYNEQFF
DNA: TGTGCCAGCAGGGACGGACTAGCGGGAGAATACAATGAGCAGTTCTTC

length: 15
V: TRBV5-6
D: TRBD1
size: NA
J: TRBJ2-7
CDR3: CASSFVPGQPYEQYF
DNA: TGTGCCAGCAGCTTTGTTCCGGGACAGCCTTACGAGCAGTACTTC

length: 14
V: TRBV28
D: TRBD2
size: once
J: TRBJ2-1
CDR3: CASSSGTPYNEQFF
DNA: TGTGCCAGCAGCAGCGGGACCCCCTACAATGAGCAGTTCTTC

length: 13
V: TRBV30
D: NA
size: NA
J: TRBJ1-2
CDR3: CAWSVLGYHGYTF
DNA: TGTGCCTGGAGTGTACTGGGGTATCATGGCTACACCTTC

length: 16
V: TRBV10-2
D: NA
size: NA
J: TRBJ1-2
CDR3: CASSDGQARGRYGYTF
DNA: TGCGCCAGCAGTGACGGGCAGGCTCGGGGACGCTATGGCTACACCTTC

length: 15
V: TRBV7-3
D: NA
size: once
J: TRBJ2-1
CDR3: CASSLVVGSYNEQFF
DNA: TGTGCCAGCAGCTTAGTTGTGGGCTCCTACAATGAGCAGTTCTTC

length: 15
V: TRBV18
D: TRBD1
size: NA
J: TRBJ2-3
CDR3: CASSPTGARTDTQYF
DNA: TGTGCCAGCTCACCGACAGGGGCCAGGACAGATACGCAGTATTTT

length: 15
V: TRBV7-9
D: NA
size: NA
J: TRBJ1-3
CDR3: CASSPTGAVGNTIYF
DNA: TGTGCCAGCAGCCCTACCGGCGCAGTTGGAAACACCATATATTTT

length: 17
V: TRBV13
D: NA
size: NA
J: TRBJ1-5
CDR3: CASSLNALPGRVQPQHF
DNA: TGTGCCAGCAGCTTAAACGCCTTACCGGGCAGGGTACAGCCCCAGCATTTT

length: 17
V: TRBV5-1
D: TRBD2
size: NA
J: TRBJ2-1
CDR3: CASSPYPLAGVTDEQFF
DNA: TGCGCCAGCAGCCCCTATCCTCTCGCGGGAGTTACCGATGAGCAGTTCTTC

length: 14
V: TRBV7-2
D: TRBD2
size: NA
J: TRBJ2-5
CDR3: CASSLALAGGFSNF
DNA: TGTGCCAGCAGCTTGGCCCTAGCGGGAGGGTTCTCTAACTTC

length: 14
V: TRBV5-4
D: NA
size: NA
J: TRBJ2-5
CDR3: CASSSGTVQETQYF
DNA: TGTGCCAGCAGCTCGGGGACTGTTCAAGAGACCCAGTACTTC

length: 18
V: TRBV28
D: NA
size: once
J: TRBJ1-1
CDR3: CASSGTRREWLPYTEAFF
DNA: TGTGCCAGCAGTGGCACCCGGAGGGAGTGGCTCCCTTACACTGAAGCTTTCTTT

length: 13
V: TRBV6-5
D: TRBD2
size: NA
J: TRBJ2-2
CDR3: CASSRRTSGELFF
DNA: TGTGCCAGCAGCCGACGGACTAGCGGGGAGCTGTTTTTT

length: 16
V: TRBV9
D: NA
size: NA
J: TRBJ2-1
CDR3: CASSVAPGTIRNEQFF
DNA: TGTGCCAGCAGCGTAGCTCCCGGGACAATTAGGAATGAGCAGTTCTTC

length: 17
V: TRBV2
D: NA
size: NA
J: TRBJ1-3
CDR3: CASSDSNPGGNGNTIYF
DNA: TGTGCCAGCAGTGATTCCAATCCAGGCGGGAATGGAAACACCATATATTTT

length: 15
V: TRBV5-4
D: NA
size: NA
J: TRBJ2-1
CDR3: CASSRSLSDLNEQFF
DNA: TGTGCCAGCAGCCGAAGTTTGTCGGACTTAAATGAGCAGTTCTTC

length: 15
V: TRBV11-3
D: TRBD2
size: NA
J: TRBJ2-1
CDR3: CASSLALAGDNEQFF
DNA: TGTGCCAGCAGCTTAGCTCTAGCGGGAGACAATGAGCAGTTCTTC

length: 16
V: TRBV28
D: NA
size: NA
J: TRBJ2-1
CDR3: CASRPTGPSFGGEQFF
DNA: TGTGCCAGCAGACCAACCGGGCCATCCTTTGGCGGTGAGCAGTTCTTC

length: 13
V: TRBV5-1
D: NA
size: NA
J: TRBJ2-7
CDR3: CASSQVDRGEQYF
DNA: TGCGCCAGCAGCCAGGTGGACAGAGGCGAGCAGTACTTC

length: 12
V: TRBV10-2
D: NA
size: NA
J: TRBJ1-1
CDR3: CASSQSTVEAFF
DNA: TGCGCCAGCAGTCAGTCGACAGTAGAAGCTTTCTTT

length: 14
V: TRBV9
D: TRBD1
size: NA
J: TRBJ1-4
CDR3: CASSPGTGSQKLFF
DNA: TGTGCCAGCAGCCCCGGGACAGGGTCACAAAAACTGTTTTTT

length: 16
V: TRBV5-1
D: NA
size: once
J: TRBJ2-1
CDR3: CASSLVLATHYNEQFF
DNA: TGCGCCAGCAGCCTCGTTTTAGCGACTCACTACAATGAGCAGTTCTTC